This T cell receptor beta chain was sequenced during a study of identifying expanded T cells in peripheral blood. During the collection period, no donor immune events like infections were recorded. V trimming: 6 bases; J trimming: 4 bases; junction bases outside the gene matches: 2. There are 13 residues in the CDR3. Germline loops: CDR1 MRHNA, CDR2 SNTAGT. The repertoire was sequenced with immunoSEQ multiplex PCR; TCRdb's copy has only in-frame clones and lacks some. The top ten clones hold over 12% of a sample with roughly 100,000 clones, about 91% of them seen once. The rearrangement joins TRBV6-4 to TRBJ2-2; 7 bases line up with TRBD1. Sequences were obtained from blood. This receptor was obtained from a person aged 18 to 70 in good health. CDR3 sequence reads: CASRTGPTGELFF. CDR3 in DNA: TGTGCCAGCAGGACAGGGCCCACCGGGGAGCTGTTTTTT.